This T cell receptor (beta chain) is drawn from a study of T-cell reconstitution after alpha-beta-depleted transplantation in children (dated by TCRdb to about 2016). In terms of the full investigation: T-cell immune reconstitution after TCRalphabeta/CD19-depleted allogeneic hematopoietic cell transplantation in children was quantitatively tracked in the study by means of TCR repertoire profiling.

Reading the germline V gene (reference sequence) gives CDR1 DFQATT and CDR2 SNEGSKA. V is cut by 6 bases and J by 3 bases, and the space between the germline ends is 10 bases. Taken from cysteine to phenylalanine, the CDR3 has 12 residues. Only the CDR3 DNA stays, 36 bases, in frame from base 1. The sample's treatment or condition label, decoded: allogeneic hematopoietic cell transplantation with graft depleted of TCRalphabeta T cells and CD19 B cells. The transplant recipients were children given TCRalphabeta/CD19-depleted allogeneic hematopoietic cell grafts. The study at large found these results: The apparently early recovery of alphabetaT-cell counts about two months after transplant reportedly depended on only several hundred rapidly expanded clones that came from non-depleted graft cells. In some patients, the high TCRbeta diversity seen at day 60 was put down to recipient T cells and intrathymic progenitors that had survived conditioning. The frequencies of hyperexpanded clones fell over the following months, and after one year, T-cell counts and TCRbeta diversity were mostly attributed to newly produced T cells.

Library preparation was by PCR. Sequencing relied on an Illumina HiSeq 2500. TCR libraries were prepared with molecular barcoding, using unique molecular identifiers to normalize TCRbeta repertoire quantification. TCRdb took the public reads, trimmed them with fastp at Q25, ran MiXCR for clone calling and kept in-frame beta chains. Rows with one shared CDR3 protein collapse into an entry with the most common genes and DNA. This sample has fewer than 700,000 distinct CDR3 sequences in its table, and about an eighth of those were observed once. The top ten clonotypes cover approximately 2.1% of the sample. This clonotype has only a few counts. The antigen it binds to is not known. No qualities accompany the bases; no much larger clone lies one base away.

This sample comprised PBMCs, mostly from graft donor cells, obtained 360 days after TCRalphabeta/CD19-depleted stem cell transplant. The clonotype was recovered from a male patient younger than 18 who had a stem cell transplant for acute myeloid leukemia, so the T cells may come from the graft donor. Recombination connected TRBV20-1 to TRBJ2-3; the D gene cannot be named for sure. Here is the DNA: TGCAGTGCAGCACAGAGAACAGATACGCAGTATTTT. Its translation is CSAAQRTDTQYF.